The 2 T cell receptor beta chains presented below share a single source sample, sequenced in a study of preoperative IRX-2 immunotherapy in early breast cancer. Sequenced by immunoSEQ multiplex PCR; TCRdb stores in-frame clones only, minus some. Of about 23,000 clones in the sample, 75% to 90% are singletons; the top ten hold roughly 9%. As to treatment: preoperative locoregional IRX-2 cytokine immunotherapy. Sequenced here: tumor tissue, sampled after IRX-2 immunotherapy. These receptors were obtained from a human donor with breast cancer.

The rearrangement uses TRBV7-9 and TRBJ2-7, with 8 bases matching TRBD1. The length of the CDR3 is 14 residues. CDR1 and CDR2 (germline): SEHNR, FQNEAQ (reference sequence). The junction had 12 bases not matched to a gene; V was cut back by 5 bases and J by 9 bases. CDR3 amino acids: CASSNNDRGDGQYF. The CDR3 nucleotides are TGTGCCAGCAGCAACAACGACAGGGGCGACGGGCAGTACTTC.

This chain joins TRBV5-6 and TRBJ2-3, with a possible D match to TRBD1 (6 bases). The V gene lost 4 bases and the J gene lost 2 bases, with 14 bases spanning the gap. In germline, CDR1 is SGHDT, CDR2 YYEEEE. The CDR3 loop spans 15 amino acids. The CDR3 spells CASSILGQNTDTQYF. Here the CDR3 DNA reads TGTGCCAGCAGCATCTTGGGACAAAACACAGATACGCAGTATTTT.